What follows are 17 T cell receptor beta chains derived from one specimen sequenced in a study of beta chain features in type 1 diabetes. Of the isolated RNA, all was reverse transcribed, and so the sequenced material was expressed TCRB transcripts. Clones were sequenced by immunoSEQ multiplex PCR, and TCRdb holds only the in-frame ones, with some missing. The sample holds 390,000 or so clones, approximately 13% seen once. Sequencing was done on a sample of naive CD4+ T cells from blood. These receptors originate from a man aged 25 to 45 in good health.

This clone was counted between two and nine times. The rearrangement joins TRBV7-2 to TRBJ2-7; 9 nucleotides match TRBD2. The CDR3 consists of 15 residues. Germline CDR1 is SGHTA and CDR2 is FQGNSA. J was trimmed by 0 bases and V by 5 bases; bases with no gene match: 5. The CDR3 DNA sequence: TGTGCCAGCAGCCGACCGGGACTAGCCTCCTACGAGCAGTACTTC. It encodes CASSRPGLASYEQYF.

The genes are TRBV19 and TRBJ2-1, with 10 bases that match TRBD2. The ends lost 1 base at V and 9 bases at J; junction bases unmatched: 3. Germline CDR1 LNHDA, CDR2 SQIVND (reference sequence). The CDR3 spans 14 residues. CDR3: CASSIVSSGSEQFF. CDR3 coding DNA: TGTGCCAGTAGTATAGTATCTAGCGGGAGTGAGCAGTTCTTC. Supplemented by reference TRBV19 and TRBJ2-1, the full variable domain reads DGGITQSPKYLFRKEGQNVTLSCEQNLNHDAMYWYRQDPGQGLRLIYYSQIVNDFQKGDIAEGYSVSREKKESFPLTVTSAQKNPTAFYLCASSIVSSGSEQFFGPGTRLTVL.

This clone turned up a few times. The chain has TRBV28 and TRBJ2-1; D is possibly TRBD1 or TRBD2 (5 bases each). Trimming shortened V by 6 bases and J by 6 bases, and 15 bases separated the two germline ends. From germline, CDR1 is MDHEN and CDR2 SYDVKM. This CDR3 comprises 14 residues. This CDR3 is CASSRMYGANEQFF. The CDR3 region has the DNA TGTGCCAGCAGCCGAATGTACGGGGCCAATGAGCAGTTCTTC.

J is TRBJ2-6 and V is TRBV5-6; the D gene is possibly TRBD2 (6 bases). Germline V CDR1 and CDR2: SGHDT, YYEEEE. The CDR3 spans 15 residues. Between the trimmed V and J ends, which lost 2 bases and 3 bases, there was a span of 9 bases. CDR3 loop: CASSFIGSGANVLTF. As DNA, the CDR3 is TGTGCCAGCAGCTTTATCGGGAGTGGGGCCAACGTCCTGACTTTC.

The rearrangement links TRBV30 to TRBJ1-1; no clear D. CDR3 length: 11 amino acids. Trimming removed 6 bases at V and 3 bases at J, with 8 bases between. The germline gives CDR1 GTSNPN, CDR2 SVGIG (reference sequence). The CDR3 spells CACGRDTEAFF. The CDR3 bases are TGTGCCTGTGGTAGGGACACTGAAGCTTTCTTT. The variable domain in full, with the rest retrieved from reference TRBV30 and TRBJ1-1, is SQTIHQWPATLVQPVGSPLSLECTVEGTSNPNLYWYRQAAGRGLQLLFYSVGIGQISSEVPQNLSASRPQDRQFILSSKKLLLSDSGFYLCACGRDTEAFFGQGTRLTVV.

This clone was recorded a few times. The genes are TRBV2 and TRBJ2-5; no firm D call. This CDR3 is 15 amino acids long. The germline V gene has CDR1 SNHLY and CDR2 FYNNEI. Trimming stripped 0 bases from V and 5 bases from J, with 13 bases between. The CDR3 coding sequence is TGTGCCAGCAGTGAAGCCGGACCCGTTGGGGAGACCCAGTACTTC. It codes for CASSEAGPVGETQYF. Full variable domain (missing parts from reference TRBV2 and TRBJ2-5): EPEVTQTPSHQVTQMGQEVILRCVPISNHLYFYWYRQILGQKVEFLVSFYNNEISEKSEIFDDQFSVERPDGSNFTLKIRSTKLEDSAMYFCASSEAGPVGETQYFGPGTRLLVL.

Only a few counts were recorded for this clone. The J gene is TRBJ2-1, the V gene TRBV9, with D unclear. The CDR3 is 15 amino acids. Trimming took 0 bases from V and 4 from J, leaving 11 bases between them. Germline lookup yields CDR1 SGDLS and CDR2 YYNGEE. The CDR3 reads CASSVAGSAYNEQFF. The CDR3 region has the DNA TGTGCCAGCAGCGTAGCTGGGTCCGCATACAATGAGCAGTTCTTC.

This clone was seen more than once but under ten times. The V and J genes are TRBV6-5 and TRBJ1-6; D is ambiguous. The V and J ends lost 0 bases and 0 bases respectively, with 3 bases between them. CDR3 size: 15 residues. Germline CDR1 reads MNHEY; CDR2 reads SVGAGI. CDR3 sequence: CASSYSISYNSPLHF. The CDR3 DNA reads TGTGCCAGCAGTTACTCTATCTCCTATAATTCACCCCTCCACTTT.

This clone showed up just a few times. Other DNA sequences from this sample encode an identical CDR3 as well. The chain has TRBV6-5 and TRBJ1-2; D unclear. This CDR3 has 13 residues. The V end lost 2 bases, the J end lost 1 base, and 5 bases lay between the germline ends. Germline CDR1 MNHEY, CDR2 SVGAGI. CDR3 protein: CASSYRSNYGYTF. The DNA for the CDR3 is TGTGCCAGCAGTTACCGGAGTAACTATGGCTACACCTTC.

The chain employs TRBV5-3 and TRBJ2-2; D unclear. TRBV5-3 is treated as an ORF (open reading frame) with a function not yet certain. Trimming took off 0 bases at V and 0 bases at J, with 9 bases between the two ends. The CDR3 is made up of 16 amino acids. The CDR3 DNA reads TGTGCCAGAAGCTTGGGAGGCAGTTCGAACACCGGGGAGCTGTTTTTT. Translated, it gives CARSLGGSSNTGELFF.

The chain has TRBV7-2 and TRBJ2-5; the D gene is possibly TRBD2 (7 bases). V was clipped by 2 bases and J by 5 bases, with 18 bases between them. CDR1 is SGHTA and CDR2 is FQGNSA in the germline V gene. CDR3 length: 16 residues. In DNA, the CDR3 is TGTGCCAGCAGCTTATCCACCCCGGGGGGCACGGAGACCCAGTACTTC. Translated: CASSLSTPGGTETQYF.

V and J are TRBV4-3 and TRBJ2-4; D call uncertain. There are 19 residues in the CDR3. Trimming removed 0 bases from V and 0 bases from J, with 18 bases in between. Germline values: CDR1 LGHNA, CDR2 YSLEER. CDR3 protein: CASSQDSVGQQIAKNIQYF. CDR3 DNA: TGCGCCAGCAGCCAAGATAGTGTTGGTCAGCAAATAGCCAAAAACATTCAGTACTTC.

This clone has just a few counts. The V call is TRBV29-1, the J call TRBJ2-7, with D possibly being TRBD1 (7 bases). The length of the CDR3 is 12 residues. The V gene lost 4 bases and the J gene lost 10 bases, with 17 bases spanning the gap. Germline CDR1 is SQVTM and CDR2 is ANQGSEA. The CDR3 DNA follows: TGCAGCGTTGTAGGGCAGGGGGGTTTTCAGTACGTC. This gives the protein CSVVGQGGFQYV.

This sequence joins TRBV18 and TRBJ2-4, with no clear D. Germline V lookup: CDR1 KGHSH, CDR2 LQKENI. The CDR3 is made up of 15 amino acids. The V end lost 4 bases, the J end lost 3 bases, and 13 bases lay between the germline ends. CDR3 in DNA: TGTGCCAGCTCACGTGGCGGCGTCGTCAAAAACATTCAGTACTTC. It specifies CASSRGGVVKNIQYF. The variable domain in full, with the rest retrieved from reference TRBV18 and TRBJ2-4, is NAGVMQNPRHLVRRRGQEARLRCSPMKGHSHVYWYRQLPEEGLKFMVYLQKENIIDESGMPKERFSAEFPKEGPSILRIQQVVRGDSAAYFCASSRGGVVKNIQYFGAGTRLSVL.

The V call is TRBV19, the J call TRBJ2-5, with unresolved D. This CDR3 comprises 14 residues. The germline V and J ends were trimmed by 10 bases and 2 bases, with 17 bases remaining between them. Germline V gives CDR1 LNHDA, CDR2 SQIVND (reference sequence). As DNA, the CDR3 is TGTGCCACCAGTTTTGGGGTAGGGCAAGAGACCCAGTACTTC. Translated: CATSFGVGQETQYF.

The V and J genes are TRBV7-9 and TRBJ1-2; 7 positions match TRBD1. Germline V gene sequence: CDR1 SEHNR, CDR2 FQNEAQ (reference sequence). J gave up 0 bases and V 5 bases, and 6 bases lay outside the gene matches. The CDR3 loop spans 15 amino acids. CDR3: CASSNDRVPNYGYTF. CDR3 sequence (DNA): TGTGCCAGCAGCAACGACAGGGTCCCTAACTATGGCTACACCTTC.

The table lists this clone with a few counts. This chain links TRBV30 with TRBJ1-1; D not certain. The ends were cut back, 3 bases at V and 0 bases at J, with 5 bases in the middle. The length of the CDR3 is 12 residues. Germline CDR1 and CDR2: GTSNPN and SVGIG (reference sequence). Here the CDR3 reads CAWRGLNTEAFF. CDR3 nucleotide sequence: TGTGCCTGGAGAGGACTGAACACTGAAGCTTTCTTT.